The clone carrying this T cell receptor (beta chain) was seen only once. What it recognizes is unknown. This sample also contains other DNA sequences that code for the same CDR3. The data originate from a study of T cell responses to AZD1222 COVID-19 vaccine. Notes on the study in general: The sample set comprised mostly white British donors with more females, and clonal diversity was possibly underestimated. Mapped onto spike, vaccine-associated CD4 TCRs spanned it and were dominant at 160-218 and 743-854. Spike-specific TCR breadth and depth were elevated following two AZD1222 doses.

The CDR3 is 14 residues long. Germline V lookup: CDR1 SGHTA, CDR2 FQGTGA. Trimming took 5 bases from V and 2 from J, leaving 9 bases between them. Second-dose schedules of about 4 or about 12 weeks were combined. Generated by immunoSEQ multiplex PCR, the TCRdb table keeps only in-frame clones and is missing some. The data show around 200,000 clones, more than 75% seen once. Specimen: peripheral blood, collected 28 days after the second AZD1222 dose. The gene calls are TRBV7-3 and TRBJ2-2; D is undetermined. The TCR comes from an adult who received the AZD1222 COVID-19 vaccine. Written as DNA, the CDR3 is TGTGCCAGCAGCCCCGGATCAAACACCGGGGAGCTGTTTTTT. Translated, it gives CASSPGSNTGELFF.